Here is one T cell receptor (beta chain) with its context. What it binds is not known. This entry belongs to a study of OX40 agonist ivuxolimab in advanced cancers. Study information: Participants averaged about 66 years of age (range about 23 to 90) and were about 85% male. Prior checkpoint blockade (anti-PD-1, anti-PD-L1 or anti-CTLA-4) was permitted; under 50% had it. Study conclusions and caveats: Blood T cells, both CD4+ and CD8+, expanded clonally by week 6 at 0.1 to 3.0 mg/kg.

At baseline, cycle 4 day 1, and cycle 7 day 1, blood was sampled. V gave up 1 base and J gave up 4 bases; unmatched junction bases: 8. Germline V lookup: CDR1 SGHAT, CDR2 FQNNGV. The CDR3 is 16 residues long. Produced via immunoSEQ multiplex PCR; TCRdb's table is partial and in-frame only. The data hold roughly 80,000 clones, with 75% to 90% observed a single time. Sample: CD4+ or CD8+ T cells sorted from blood, taken in a trial of the OX40 agonist ivuxolimab. The chain joins TRBV11-2 to TRBJ2-5, with 8 nucleotides matching TRBD1. The source of this sequence is an adult with an advanced solid tumor such as melanoma, head and neck, liver or kidney cancer. CDR3 sequence (DNA): TGTGCCAGCAGCTTAGGGGACAGGTGGACTGGAGAGACCCAGTACTTC. Translated: CASSLGDRWTGETQYF.